This T cell receptor (beta chain) was obtained from a study of cytotoxic CD8 clonotypes in ibrutinib-treated CLL. Across the study: The study included approximately 10 relapsed/refractory and under 16 treatment-naive patients; roughly 17 had IGHV unmutated disease. Sequencing produced an average of roughly 270,000 productive templates and under 95,000 productive rearrangements per sample.

General study findings and limits: Private clonotypes, not public ones, expanded at ibrutinib response.

CDR1 and CDR2 from the germline V gene are SNHLY and FYNNEI. Deletions cut 7 bases from V and 4 bases from J, with 8 bases between. The CDR3 spans 12 residues. For this clone: What it binds is unknown.

Target depth was 1 in 200,000 to 1 in 1 million T cells, about 10x per clonotype. Measured with immunoSEQ multiplex PCR; TCRdb has only the in-frame clones, and not every one. The data hold fewer than 400,000 clones, with under 70% observed a single time. The receptor was isolated from a human donor with chronic lymphocytic leukemia. The gene calls are TRBV2 and TRBJ2-1, with D maybe TRBD2 (6 bases). The sample in question was PBMCs, obtained after 36 months of ibrutinib treatment. The CDR3 loop reads CASTGTYNEQFF. CDR3 nucleotides: TGTGCCAGCACCGGGACTTACAATGAGCAGTTCTTC.